The 18 T cell receptor beta chains presented below share a single source sample, sequenced in a study of CD4 T cells in relation to SARS-CoV-2 and coronaviruses. The antigens for these receptors are not known. Data came from immunoSEQ multiplex PCR; TCRdb stores just in-frame clones and leaves some out. The sample carries more than 35,000 clones, under 85% recorded once. The material sequenced was memory CD4+ T cells from PBMCs, cultured in vitro. The receptors stem from an adult with COVID-19.

V usage is TRBV27 and J usage is TRBJ2-7, with a tentative D call TRBD2 (7 bases). The CDR3 runs to 17 residues. Trimming cost V 2 bases and J 0 bases, with 17 bases left between them. CDR1 is MNHEY and CDR2 is SMNVEV in the germline V gene (reference sequence). The CDR3, as DNA: TGTGCCAGCAGTTTAGAGGGGGTAGCGGGCCGCTCCTACGAGCAGTACTTC. Translation: CASSLEGVAGRSYEQYF.

V and J are TRBV24-1 and TRBJ2-7; 7 bases align to TRBD1. CDR1 is KGHDR and CDR2 is SFDVKD in the germline V gene. This CDR3 region has 14 residues. The V segment lost 4 bases and the J segment 2 bases; nucleotides outside the gene matches: 4. CDR3 DNA sequence: TGTGCCACCAGTGAGTCGGGACAGCCCTACGAGCAGTACTTC. It codes for CATSESGQPYEQYF.

This clone appeared a single time. The J gene is TRBJ2-3, the V gene TRBV5-1; 8 bases line up with TRBD1. The germline V gene encodes CDR1 SGHRS and CDR2 YFSETQ. The CDR3 spans 15 residues. Trimming at V came to 1 base and at J to 5 bases, leaving 6 bases not matched to a gene. CDR3: CASSLFRGQEDTQYF. Here the CDR3 DNA reads TGCGCCAGCAGCTTGTTCAGGGGGCAAGAAGATACGCAGTATTTT.

The J gene is TRBJ1-3, the V gene TRBV2; TRBD1 is a possible D gene (5 bases). The V and J ends lost 0 bases and 3 bases respectively, with 9 bases between them. The CDR3 covers 15 residues. CDR1 is SNHLY, CDR2 FYNNEI, per germline. DNA of the CDR3: TGTGCCAGCAGTGAAGCGGGGGTGTTTGGAAACACCATATATTTT. The encoded protein is CASSEAGVFGNTIYF.

The chain recombines TRBV15 with TRBJ1-5; TRBD1 might be the D (6 bases). CDR1 is LNHNV and CDR2 is YYDKDF in the germline V gene (reference sequence). Between the trimmed V and J ends, which lost 3 bases and 6 bases, there was a span of 18 bases. This CDR3 has 16 amino acids. CDR3 region: CATSRVIILQGQPQHF. For the CDR3, the DNA is TGTGCCACCAGCAGGGTAATTATACTACAGGGTCAGCCCCAGCATTTT.

V usage is TRBV18 and J usage is TRBJ2-1; TRBD1 matches at 9 bases. This CDR3 is built from 15 residues. Germline lookup yields CDR1 KGHSH and CDR2 LQKENI. V shed 3 bases and J 5 bases; nucleotides not matched to a gene: 5. The CDR3 nucleotides are TGTGCCAGCTCACCCGGACAGGGGTTCAACAATGAGCAGTTCTTC. Residues: CASSPGQGFNNEQFF.

This clone has just one count. The chain has TRBV5-5 and TRBJ1-2; TRBD1 agrees at 11 bases. This CDR3 spans 16 amino acids. Trimming took 5 bases from V and 7 from J; bases not matched to a gene: 13. Germline V lookup: CDR1 SGHKS, CDR2 YYEKEE (reference sequence). This chain's CDR3 is CASSPPWTGGVGGYTF. The CDR3 DNA is TGTGCCAGCAGTCCGCCTTGGACAGGGGGCGTAGGTGGCTACACCTTC.

The chain carries TRBV7-9 and TRBJ2-5, with 8 bases lining up with TRBD1. Germline V gene sequence: CDR1 SEHNR, CDR2 FQNEAQ (reference sequence). V dropped 5 bases and J dropped 8; count of bases not matched to a gene: 7. This CDR3 region has 13 residues. This chain's CDR3 is CASSLGQGGTQYF. For the CDR3, the DNA is TGTGCCAGCAGCCTTGGACAGGGTGGCACCCAGTACTTC.

In this sample, this clone turned up a few times. The gene calls are TRBV19 and TRBJ1-1; 7 bases are a match to TRBD1. V lost 3 bases and J lost 5; bases outside the gene matches: 6. The CDR3 is made up of 14 amino acids. Germline loops: CDR1 LNHDA, CDR2 SQIVND (reference sequence). This chain's CDR3 is CASSMIGGETEAFF. For the CDR3, the DNA is TGTGCCAGTAGTATGATAGGGGGCGAAACTGAAGCTTTCTTT.

The genes are TRBV5-1 and TRBJ2-2, with D tentatively TRBD1 (5 bases). The CDR3 is 14 amino acids. The ends were cut back, 4 bases at V and 5 bases at J, with 12 bases in the middle. Per germline, CDR1 SGHRS and CDR2 YFSETQ. The CDR3 sequence is CASSPIAGTGELFF. Written as DNA, the CDR3 is TGCGCCAGCAGCCCTATTGCAGGGACCGGGGAGCTGTTTTTT. The entire variable domain, with the rest obtained from reference TRBV5-1 and TRBJ2-2, is as follows: KAGVTQTPRYLIKTRGQQVTLSCSPISGHRSVSWYQQTPGQGLQFLFEYFSETQRNKGNFPGRFSGRQFSNSRSEMNVSTLELGDSALYLCASSPIAGTGELFFGEGSRLTVL.

The genes are TRBV10-3 and TRBJ2-7, with D perhaps matching TRBD2 (6 bases). Germline CDR1 and CDR2: ENHRY and SYGVKD. This CDR3 has 18 amino acids. Trimming stripped 0 bases from V and 4 bases from J, with 22 bases between. The CDR3 protein is CAISESMVGRGRLYEQYF. Written as DNA, the CDR3 is TGTGCCATCAGTGAGTCAATGGTAGGGCGGGGACGCCTATACGAGCAGTACTTC.

The genes are TRBV19 and TRBJ2-3; D is undetermined. V lost 4 bases to trimming and J lost 2 bases, with 10 bases between them. CDR3 size: 14 residues. CDR1 and CDR2 from the germline V gene are LNHDA and SQIVND (reference sequence). CDR3 coding DNA: TGTGCCAGTAGTACCCGCAGTCCCACAGATACGCAGTATTTT. The encoded protein is CASSTRSPTDTQYF.

This clone has just one count. J is TRBJ2-2 and V is TRBV5-1; D may be TRBD2 (5 bases). The CDR3 runs 15 residues. Per germline, CDR1 SGHRS and CDR2 YFSETQ. Trimming pared 4 bases from V and 6 bases from J, leaving 16 bases between. The chain's CDR3 is CASSMTLVFAGELFF. As DNA, the CDR3 is TGCGCCAGCAGCATGACACTAGTTTTCGCCGGGGAGCTGTTTTTT.

The chain combines TRBV12-3 or TRBV12-4 with TRBJ2-7; D unclear. V was clipped by 5 bases and J by 6 bases, with 11 bases between them. This CDR3 has 12 amino acids. CDR3 sequence reads: CASSPRSSEQYF. The CDR3 DNA sequence: TGTGCCAGCAGTCCACGCTCGTCCGAGCAGTACTTC.

The chain combines TRBV5-6 with TRBJ1-4, with D possibly TRBD1 on 5 matching bases. The CDR3 is 15 amino acids. V lost 4 bases and J lost 7, with 17 bases in between. Germline assignment: CDR1 SGHDT and CDR2 YYEEEE. DNA for the CDR3: TGTGCCAGCAGCAAATGGCAGACAGCAGCTGAAAAACTGTTTTTT. Translated: CASSKWQTAAEKLFF.

Only one count was recorded for this clone. The chain links TRBV29-1 to TRBJ2-5, with 12 bases that match TRBD2. Trimming at V came to 4 bases and at J to 1 base, leaving 4 bases not matched to a gene. Germline assignment: CDR1 SQVTM and CDR2 ANQGSEA. This CDR3 is 15 amino acids long. CDR3 residues: CSVGRTSGAQETQYF. In nucleotides, the CDR3 is TGCAGCGTTGGGAGGACTAGCGGGGCCCAAGAGACCCAGTACTTC.

V and J are TRBV3-1 (or the pseudogene TRBV3-2) and TRBJ2-7, with D tentatively TRBD1 (5 bases). The CDR3 has 13 residues. V lost 5 bases to trimming and J lost 2 bases, with 10 bases between them. CDR1 and CDR2 (germline): LGHDT, YNNKEL (reference sequence). CDR3 residues: CASSYTGPYEQYF. CDR3 bases: TGTGCCAGCAGCTACACAGGTCCCTACGAGCAGTACTTC.

This clone was detected once. The chain uses TRBV2 and TRBJ2-4; D is perhaps TRBD2 (6 bases). The germline gives CDR1 SNHLY, CDR2 FYNNEI. Trimming took 4 bases from V and 9 from J, leaving 13 bases between them. The CDR3 loop spans 13 amino acids. The chain's CDR3 is CASSGSPEGIQYF. Written as DNA, the CDR3 is TGTGCCAGCAGTGGGAGCCCGGAGGGCATTCAGTACTTC. The full variable domain, with the rest looked up from reference TRBV2 and TRBJ2-4, is EPEVTQTPSHQVTQMGQEVILRCVPISNHLYFYWYRQILGQKVEFLVSFYNNEISEKSEIFDDQFSVERPDGSNFTLKIRSTKLEDSAMYFCASSGSPEGIQYFGAGTRLSVL.